This T cell receptor (beta chain) was found in a study of CD8+CD57+ T cells in acquired aplastic anemia. Study information: Mean DNA quantity obtained from sorted CD4+ and CD8+ cells was 3 to 3.5 ug. Broader study findings: Sharing between patients and controls was observed for about 27 CD8+ CDR3 sequences. Statistical testing detected no significant gap in CD8+ Simpson's diversity between patients and controls.

Researchers used genomic DNA as the template to profile TCR beta VDJ and CDR3. MiXCR, applied by TCRdb to the reads, yields one record per CDR3 protein. The sample includes around 250,000 distinct CDR3 sequences, 65% to 90% of them seen just once. This clonotype appeared a single time. What it binds is unknown. Sequenced patients had shown CD8+CD57+ cell expansion by flow cytometry. The CDR3 sequence is 15 residues long. V lost 4 bases to trimming and J lost 6 bases; unmatched junction nucleotides: 7. From germline, CDR1 is SGHTS and CDR2 YDEGEE. The sequence derives from a human donor with aplastic anemia. What was sequenced was sorted CD4+, CD8+, or CD8+CD57+ T cells (not recorded which) from PBMCs. The rearrangement links TRBV5-8 to TRBJ1-6, with TRBD1 matching 7 bases. The CDR3 spells CASSEGTASNSPLHF. In DNA, the CDR3 is TGTGCCAGCAGCGAGGGGACAGCGAGTAATTCACCCCTCCACTTT.